A single sample gave rise to the 14 T cell receptor beta chains below, sequenced in a study of cytomegalovirus exposure and HLA in healthy donors. Researchers ran the PCR with 60 Vbeta and 13 Jbeta primers. Using immunoSEQ multiplex PCR, the repertoire was profiled, and TCRdb retains in-frame clones only, with some absent. The top ten hold 1.5% to 2% of the sample, which has about 200,000 clones, roughly 79% seen once. The sequenced sample consisted of PBMCs. These receptors were obtained from a man between 25 and 39 years old in good health and CMV-seronegative.

V usage is TRBV4-1 and J usage is TRBJ1-1; 7 bases are shared with TRBD1. CDR3 length: 15 amino acids. After removal of 2 bases from V and 10 bases from J, the junction contained 13 bases not matched to a gene. Germline CDR1 and CDR2: MGHRA and YSYEKL. CDR3 sequence (DNA): TGCGCCAGCAGCCAAAACACAGGGGAGTCCGTGGGAGCTTTCTTT. It encodes CASSQNTGESVGAFF.

Points on this clone: This specimen includes other DNA sequences encoding the same CDR3. This rearrangement joins TRBV28 to TRBJ1-2; TRBD1 agrees at 7 bases. The V gene end was trimmed by 2 bases and the J gene end by 3 bases; junction bases not matched to a gene: 0. CDR1 and CDR2 (germline): MDHEN, SYDVKM. The CDR3 runs to 13 residues. The CDR3 spells CASSLQGDYGYTF. As DNA, the CDR3 is TGTGCCAGCAGTTTACAGGGGGACTATGGCTACACCTTC.

Only a few counts were recorded for this clone. The chain combines TRBV5-1 with TRBJ2-1, with D possibly TRBD2 on 6 matching bases. This CDR3 region has 18 residues. CDR1 SGHRS and CDR2 YFSETQ come from the germline V gene. The ends were cut back, 4 bases at V and 8 bases at J, with 28 bases in the middle. The CDR3 DNA sequence: TGCGCCAGCAGCGGGGTGGGTCGGCACCCGGGAGAAGGCTATGAGCAGTTCTTC. Translation gives CASSGVGRHPGEGYEQFF.

The rearrangement joins TRBV7-6 to TRBJ1-6; no definite D call. V lost 1 base and J 5 bases, leaving 21 bases between the germline ends. CDR3 size: 19 residues. Germline CDR1 is SGHVS and CDR2 is FNYEAQ. This CDR3 is CASSLGGLRGGPNNSPLHF. CDR3 in DNA: TGTGCCAGCAGCTTAGGGGGTTTGCGCGGCGGGCCAAATAATTCACCCCTCCACTTT.

This rearrangement joins TRBV5-4 to TRBJ1-2; 8 nucleotides match TRBD1. The CDR3 covers 15 residues. CDR1 is SGHNT, CDR2 YYREEE, per germline (reference sequence). The V and J ends lost 4 bases and 3 bases, in that order; junction bases with no gene match: 8. The CDR3 spells CASSPKDREDYGYTF. The CDR3 DNA reads as TGTGCCAGCAGCCCGAAGGACAGGGAGGACTATGGCTACACCTTC.

This chain uses TRBV6-4 with TRBJ2-3; the match to TRBD2 covers 13 bases. V lost 8 bases and J lost 4; bases outside the gene matches: 6. The germline V gene has CDR1 MRHNA and CDR2 SNTAGT. CDR3 size: 15 residues. This CDR3 reads CASGPLAGGPDTQYF. The CDR3 region has the DNA TGTGCCAGCGGACCACTAGCGGGAGGGCCAGATACGCAGTATTTT.

This chain joins TRBV6-5 and TRBJ2-7; the D gene is possibly TRBD1 (5 bases). The CDR3 covers 11 residues. Germline V gives CDR1 MNHEY, CDR2 SVGAGI. Between the trimmed V and J ends, which lost 3 bases and 6 bases, there was a span of 6 bases. As DNA, the CDR3 is TGTGCCAGCAGTTATAGGGGCGAGCAGTACTTC. Its protein product is CASSYRGEQYF.

V and J are TRBV18 and TRBJ2-1, with 9 bases identical to TRBD2. The CDR3 spans 14 residues. After removal of 3 bases from V and 6 bases from J, the junction contained 3 bases not matched to a gene. From germline, CDR1 is KGHSH and CDR2 LQKENI. CDR3 coding DNA: TGTGCCAGCTCACCGACTAGCGGAGGCAATGAGCAGTTCTTC. As protein: CASSPTSGGNEQFF.

This chain connects TRBV28 to TRBJ1-5; D is perhaps TRBD1 (6 bases). Trimming removed 6 bases at V and 3 bases at J, with 12 bases between. Germline V CDR1 and CDR2: MDHEN, SYDVKM. The CDR3 contains 14 residues. The CDR3 is CASRTPGANQPQHF. The CDR3 DNA reads as TGTGCCAGCAGGACGCCAGGGGCCAATCAGCCCCAGCATTTT.

V gene TRBV29-1 combines with J gene TRBJ2-4; TRBD1 is a possible D gene (6 bases). Deletions cut 3 bases from V and 2 bases from J, with 11 bases between. CDR3 size: 14 residues. Germline V CDR1 and CDR2: SQVTM, ANQGSEA. In DNA, the CDR3 is TGCAGCGTTGAGCGGCAGGGGACCAAAAACATTCAGTACTTC. Encoded protein: CSVERQGTKNIQYF.

This chain links TRBV27 with TRBJ2-1, with 9 bases lining up with TRBD1. This CDR3 spans 15 amino acids. The germline V gene has CDR1 MNHEY and CDR2 SMNVEV (reference sequence). V was clipped by 3 bases and J by 6 bases; unmatched bases: 6. The CDR3 bases are TGTGCCAGCAGTTTCGGGACAGGGTCGGTCAATGAGCAGTTCTTC. Amino acids: CASSFGTGSVNEQFF.

The rearrangement uses TRBV2 and TRBJ2-7; D may be TRBD1 (6 bases). V lost 7 bases and J lost 3, with 13 bases in between. From germline, CDR1 is SNHLY and CDR2 FYNNEI. The CDR3 totals 13 residues. The DNA of the CDR3 is TGTGCCAGCACCTTAGCGACAGGCTACGAGCAGTACTTC. Its translation: CASTLATGYEQYF.

In this sample, this clone turned up a few times. The chain links TRBV7-9 to TRBJ2-3, with D possibly matching TRBD2 (5 bases). CDR1 and CDR2 (germline): SEHNR, FQNEAQ (reference sequence). V lost 5 bases and J lost 5, with 11 bases in between. CDR3 length: 13 amino acids. In nucleotides, the CDR3 is TGTGCCAGCAGCCGGGGTAGCCTAGATACGCAGTATTTT. Encoded protein: CASSRGSLDTQYF.

In its sample, this clone was seen a few times. This chain's CDR3 is CASTSIQREIYEQFF. The CDR3 DNA is TGTGCCAGCACCTCAATCCAGCGGGAGATCTATGAGCAGTTCTTC. The genes are TRBV6-1 and TRBJ2-1, with 8 bases lining up with TRBD2. The CDR3 length is 15 residues. Looked up from germline, CDR1 is MNHNS and CDR2 is SASEGT. Losses at the gene ends were 7 bases for V and 8 bases for J; bases not matched to a gene: 13.